A selection of T cell receptor beta chains follows, all from one sample in a study of vaccination and CD4 T cells after COVID-19. Antigens for these TCRs are unknown. TCRdb re-called the PCR reads with MiXCR, one entry per CDR3 protein. The sample consists of around 710 distinct CDR3 sequences, roughly 9.6% of them appearing once. Source material: CD4+ T cells from blood, cultured in vitro. The source of these receptors is a human donor in good health. Both conserved end residues are part of each CDR3. D genes are given only for firm matches. Clone size is given for some rows only: seen once, a few or many times, or a class if the clone is expanded.

abundance	d_gene	v_gene	len	j_gene	CDR3nt	CDR3aa
large	-	TRBV7-9	14	TRBJ2-7	TGTGCCAGCAGCCCTGGGGACTCCTCCTACGAGCAGTACTTC	CASSPGDSSYEQYF
medium-sized	-	TRBV4-2	14	TRBJ2-2	TGTGCCAGCAGCCAACAGCCGAACACCGGGGAGCTGTTTTTT	CASSQQPNTGELFF
few	-	TRBV5-1	14	TRBJ2-5	TGCGCCAGCAGCCGGGGGACAGCCGGGGAGGCCCAGTACTTC	CASSRGTAGEAQYF
medium-sized	TRBD2	TRBV19	16	TRBJ2-3	TGTGCCAGTAGTCGGACTAGCGGGAGGGCCACAGATACGCAGTATTTT	CASSRTSGRATDTQYF
-	-	TRBV5-4	14	TRBJ2-4	TGTGCCAGCAGCCTACAGGGTTCGCTGAACATTCAGTACTTC	CASSLQGSLNIQYF
-	-	TRBV9	14	TRBJ2-5	TGTGCCAGCAGCGCGGCCCAGGGGATGGAGACCCAGTACTTC	CASSAAQGMETQYF
large	-	TRBV6-1	13	TRBJ2-6	TGTGCCAGCTCCCAGTCTGGGGCCAACGTCCTGACTTTC	CASSQSGANVLTF
large	-	TRBV7-9	16	TRBJ2-5	TGTGCCAGCAGCTTATTAGAGTCGGGGGAGAGGGAGACCCAGTACTTC	CASSLLESGERETQYF
-	-	TRBV3-1	14	TRBJ1-1	TGTGCCAGCAGCCAAGAGACGGGGTACACTGAAGCTTTCTTT	CASSQETGYTEAFF
large	TRBD1	TRBV5-4	12	TRBJ1-2	TGTGCCAGCAGCTTGCAAGGGGGCGGCTACACCTTC	CASSLQGGGYTF
large	TRBD1	TRBV5-1	16	TRBJ1-5	TGCGCCAGCAGCTTGGCACCGACAGGGACCAATCAGCCCCAGCATTTT	CASSLAPTGTNQPQHF
medium-sized	TRBD1	TRBV11-3	15	TRBJ2-2	TGTGCCAGCACCATCGGGACAGGGGCGGCCGGGGAGCTGTTTTTT	CASTIGTGAAGELFF
large	-	TRBV7-9	11	TRBJ1-2	TGTGCCAGCAGCTCGGGACGGCGCGACACCTTC	CASSSGRRDTF
large	-	TRBV2	14	TRBJ1-5	TGTGCCAGCAGCGCTACAGGTGGGACTCAGCCCCAGCATTTT	CASSATGGTQPQHF
large	TRBD1	TRBV27	15	TRBJ1-3	TGTGCCAGCAGGGGGGACAGGGAAACTGGAAACACCATATATTTT	CASRGDRETGNTIYF
medium-sized	TRBD2	TRBV28	15	TRBJ2-1	TGTGCCAGCAGTCAGGCTAGCGGGGACCACAATGAGCAGTTCTTC	CASSQASGDHNEQFF
few	-	TRBV5-1	15	TRBJ2-1	TGCGCCAGCAGCTTGTCTGGAAGGGGGGAAAATGAGCAGTTCTTC	CASSLSGRGENEQFF
-	-	TRBV9	16	TRBJ2-5	TGTGCCAGCAGCGTAGGAGATGTTGGAGGTGAGGAGACCCAGTACTTC	CASSVGDVGGEETQYF
large	TRBD2	TRBV27	15	TRBJ2-1	TGTGCCAGCAGTTCCCCCGGGACTAGCGGGCCTCAGCAGTTCTTC	CASSSPGTSGPQQFF
few	-	TRBV9	12	TRBJ1-2	TGTGCCAGCAGGAAGTTGAGCTATGGCTACACCTTC	CASRKLSYGYTF
few	-	TRBV10-3	15	TRBJ1-3	TGTGCCATCAGTCCCGGACGGAGCTCTGGAAACACCATATATTTT	CAISPGRSSGNTIYF
large	-	TRBV20-1	14	TRBJ2-5	TGCAGTGCTCCCGCTAGCCTAAGCCAAGAGACCCAGTACTTC	CSAPASLSQETQYF
-	-	TRBV6-5	15	TRBJ1-1	TGTGCCAGCAGTTACGGGGGCACGACCAACACTGAAGCTTTCTTT	CASSYGGTTNTEAFF
few	-	TRBV19	13	TRBJ2-1	TGTGCCAGTAGTATAGGACGGAGGGGGAACAAGATCTTC	CASSIGRRGNKIF
medium-sized	-	TRBV19	15	TRBJ1-1	TGTGCCAGTAGTATAGCCCGGGACGCGAACACTGAAGCTTTCTTT	CASSIARDANTEAFF
medium-sized	-	TRBV5-1	13	TRBJ1-6	TGCGCCAGCAGGAGCGCGAATAATTCACCCCTCCACTTT	CASRSANNSPLHF
-	TRBD2	TRBV6-1	15	TRBJ2-1	TGTGCCAGCAGTAAACTAGCGGGAGCCTACAATGAGCAGTTCTTC	CASSKLAGAYNEQFF
medium-sized	-	TRBV12-3/TRBV12-4	13	TRBJ1-6	TGTGCCAGCAGTTCAACTACCAATTCACCCCTCCACTTT	CASSSTTNSPLHF
few	-	TRBV4-3	13	TRBJ2-6	TGCGCCAGCAGCCAACAGGGGGCCAACGTCCTGACTTTC	CASSQQGANVLTF
-	-	TRBV5-6	13	TRBJ2-4	TGTGCCAGCAGCTTAGGACATCTAAACATTCAGTACTTC	CASSLGHLNIQYF
-	TRBD1	TRBV4-1	13	TRBJ2-7	TGCGCCAGCAGATCCCCGGACAGGGACGAGCAGTACTTC	CASRSPDRDEQYF
-	-	TRBV12-3/TRBV12-4	16	TRBJ1-2	TGTGCCAGCAGTTTTTTCCCTACGCCAGGACGGAATGGCTACACCTTC	CASSFFPTPGRNGYTF
medium-sized	-	TRBV7-6	14	TRBJ2-7	TGTGCCAGCAGCTTAGAGGACAGTGCCTACGAGCAGTACTTC	CASSLEDSAYEQYF
-	-	TRBV28	13	TRBJ2-5	TGTGCCAGCAGTTTGACGTTAAAAGAGACCCAGTACTTC	CASSLTLKETQYF
-	TRBD1	TRBV18	15	TRBJ2-7	TGTGCCAGCTCACCAACAGGGGGGAACTCCTACGAGCAGTACTTC	CASSPTGGNSYEQYF
large	TRBD2	TRBV20-1	15	TRBJ2-1	TGCAGTGCGGGACCGGGACTAGAGTCCTACAATGAGCAGTTCTTC	CSAGPGLESYNEQFF
medium-sized	-	TRBV5-8	14	TRBJ1-6	TGTGCCAGCAGCTTGCTCCGGAGGGATTCACCCCTCCACTTT	CASSLLRRDSPLHF
large	-	TRBV20-1	18	TRBJ2-6	TGCAGTGCTAGAGCTCCGCCAGGGGCTCCCTCTGGGGCCAACGTCCTGACTTTC	CSARAPPGAPSGANVLTF
large	-	TRBV27	11	TRBJ1-1	TGTGCCAGCAGTGTGGGGACTGAAGCTTTCTTT	CASSVGTEAFF
large	-	TRBV27	13	TRBJ1-1	TGTGCCAGCAGTAAATGGGACGGTGGTACCGCTTTCTTT	CASSKWDGGTAFF